These T cell receptor beta chains were read from a single sample in a study of T cell responses to AZD1222 COVID-19 vaccine. The method was immunoSEQ multiplex PCR; TCRdb's version includes in-frame clones alone and lacks a portion of them. This sample has about 150,000 clones, with approximately 91% found just once. The material sequenced was peripheral blood, taken 28 days after the second AZD1222 dose. The receptor source for this set is an adult who received the AZD1222 COVID-19 vaccine. CDR3s include the opening cysteine and the closing phenylalanine or tryptophan. D genes are given only for firm matches. Only some rows state a clone size, as once, few, many or a class for expanded clones.

cdr3_nt,cdr3_aa,v_call,clone_size,d_call,j_call
TGCGCCAGCAGCTCAACGGGAGGGCCCACAGATACGCAGTATTTT,CASSSTGGPTDTQYF,TRBV5-1,.,TRBD2,TRBJ2-3
TGCAGCGTTCTGACTAGCGGGCAAATATTCTCCTACAATGAGCAGTTCTTC,CSVLTSGQIFSYNEQFF,TRBV29-1,.,TRBD2,TRBJ2-1
TGCAGTGCTAGTACAGCGGGAGTATCCTACGAGCAGTACTTC,CSASTAGVSYEQYF,TRBV20-1,.,TRBD2,TRBJ2-7
TGTGCCAGCAGCCTCGGACAGGGTCGAGGCTATGGCTACACCTTC,CASSLGQGRGYGYTF,TRBV3-1/TRBV3-2,once,TRBD1,TRBJ1-2
TGTGCCAGCAGCTCACCGGACAGGGTGAACACTGAAGCTTTCTTT,CASSSPDRVNTEAFF,TRBV13,.,TRBD1,TRBJ1-1
TGTGCCAGCAGCCCAAATCTGCTCAGGGGGCAAGAGACCCAGTACTTC,CASSPNLLRGQETQYF,TRBV11-2,.,TRBD1,TRBJ2-5
TGTGCCAGCTCATTAAACGCGAACACCGGGGAGCTGTTTTTT,CASSLNANTGELFF,TRBV18,.,.,TRBJ2-2
TGTGCCAGCAGCCCTAGTAGACTAGCGGGTAGCTCCTACGAGCAGTACTTC,CASSPSRLAGSSYEQYF,TRBV7-9,many,TRBD2,TRBJ2-7
TGTGCCAGCAGCTTACACGGGAGCTCCTACAATGAGCAGTTCTTC,CASSLHGSSYNEQFF,TRBV5-8,.,.,TRBJ2-1
TGTGCCAGCAGCTTATGGCCCAGGGGTCAGGTGTTAACTAATGAAAAACTGTTTTTT,CASSLWPRGQVLTNEKLFF,TRBV11-2,.,.,TRBJ1-4
TGTGCCAGCAGCCCGAACCCCAGCGGGCGGAATGAGCAGTTCTTC,CASSPNPSGRNEQFF,TRBV3-1/TRBV3-2,.,.,TRBJ2-1
TGTGCCAGCGGAAGACACTCCTCCAACACAGATACGCAGTATTTT,CASGRHSSNTDTQYF,TRBV2,once,.,TRBJ2-3
TGTGCCAGTAGTTGGGCAGAGTCCTATGGCTACACCTTC,CASSWAESYGYTF,TRBV19,.,.,TRBJ1-2
TGTGCCAGCAGTTTTCGGGACACGGCGGCCTATGGCTACACCTTC,CASSFRDTAAYGYTF,TRBV7-2,once,.,TRBJ1-2
TGTGCCAGCAACCGGGACGGGTACAATGAGCAGTTCTTC,CASNRDGYNEQFF,TRBV3-1/TRBV3-2,.,.,TRBJ2-1
TGTGCCAGCAGCTTAGGGGGGGTAGGGCGTACTGAAGCTTTCTTT,CASSLGGVGRTEAFF,TRBV11-2,.,.,TRBJ1-1
TGCGCCAGCAGCTTGGGTGGGACTAGTATGGTTGAGCAGTTCTTC,CASSLGGTSMVEQFF,TRBV5-1,.,TRBD2,TRBJ2-1
TGTGCCAGTAGTATGGGCCGATGGGCAGGGGGCTATGGGGAGCTGTTTTTT,CASSMGRWAGGYGELFF,TRBV19,.,TRBD1,TRBJ2-2
TGTGCCAGCAGCCTTAGGACAGGGGAGAAAGAGACCCAGTACTTC,CASSLRTGEKETQYF,TRBV6-6,.,TRBD1,TRBJ2-5
TGTGCCACCAGCAGAGGAGGACGGTCTGGGGCCAACGTCCTGACTTTC,CATSRGGRSGANVLTF,TRBV15,.,.,TRBJ2-6
TGTGCCAGCAGCTTTAGCGGGGGGGCTGGAGAGACCCAGTACTTC,CASSFSGGAGETQYF,TRBV7-9,.,TRBD2,TRBJ2-5
TGTGCCACCAGCGACAGGACTAGCACAGATACGCAGTATTTT,CATSDRTSTDTQYF,TRBV24-1,.,.,TRBJ2-3
TGCGCCAGCAGCCATCCGACAGGGAGGAACACTGAAGCTTTCTTT,CASSHPTGRNTEAFF,TRBV4-1,.,TRBD1,TRBJ1-1
TGTGCCAGCAGCTTAACCCAGGGATGGGGGACTGAAGCTTTCTTT,CASSLTQGWGTEAFF,TRBV7-3,.,.,TRBJ1-1
TGTGCCAGCAGCCACCTTAGCGGCGGCGCGAGTGAGCAGTTCTTC,CASSHLSGGASEQFF,TRBV14,.,.,TRBJ2-1
TGTGCCAGCAGCGCGCTAGCGGGGGGTCAAGAGACCCAGTACTTC,CASSALAGGQETQYF,TRBV9,.,TRBD2,TRBJ2-5
TGCGCCAGCAGCACCGGCGACAGGGCAGGAGCTAACTATGGCTACACCTTC,CASSTGDRAGANYGYTF,TRBV5-1,once,TRBD1,TRBJ1-2
TGTGCCAGCTCGCTATCACAGGGGAGAGTTGAAAAACTGTTTTTT,CASSLSQGRVEKLFF,TRBV18,.,TRBD1,TRBJ1-4
TGTGCCAGCAGCTTCAGGGGCGATGGCTACACCTTC,CASSFRGDGYTF,TRBV7-9,.,.,TRBJ1-2
TGCAGTGCTAGTTTCTTGGGTCTAGATACGCAGTATTTT,CSASFLGLDTQYF,TRBV20-1,.,.,TRBJ2-3
TGTGCCAGTAGGGAGACAGGGCGGAAGACTGAAGCTTTCTTT,CASRETGRKTEAFF,TRBV19,.,TRBD1,TRBJ1-1
TGTGCCAGCAGCCGAGGACAGGGTCGTTATAATTCACCCCTCCACTTT,CASSRGQGRYNSPLHF,TRBV14,.,TRBD1,TRBJ1-6
TGTGCCAGCACAAAGGGAAGCTCCTACGAGCAGTACTTC,CASTKGSSYEQYF,TRBV6-5,once,.,TRBJ2-7
TGTGCCAGCAGCGTAGAGGGAGGAAGCACTGAAGCTTTCTTT,CASSVEGGSTEAFF,TRBV9,.,.,TRBJ1-1
TGTGCCAGTAGTATAGGGGCATTTAGCACAGATACGCAGTATTTT,CASSIGAFSTDTQYF,TRBV19,.,.,TRBJ2-3
TGTGCCTGGAGCACTGGCCTCTACGAGCAGTACTTC,CAWSTGLYEQYF,TRBV30,.,.,TRBJ2-7
TGTGCCTGGAGTGGACAAGGGGCTACTCCTACGCAGTATTTT,CAWSGQGATPTQYF,TRBV30,once,.,TRBJ2-3
TGCGCCAGCAGCCCGGGACAGGGCCCGAAGGCTCACGAGCAGTACTTC,CASSPGQGPKAHEQYF,TRBV4-1,.,TRBD1,TRBJ2-7
TGTGCCAGCAGCCACGGCCAACCACCTGATACTAGCACAGATACGCAGTATTTT,CASSHGQPPDTSTDTQYF,TRBV3-1/TRBV3-2,.,.,TRBJ2-3
TGTGCCAGCAGCGAACACGACCTAAACAATCAGCCCCAGCATTTT,CASSEHDLNNQPQHF,TRBV9,.,.,TRBJ1-5
TGTGCCTGGACCATAGGCCCAGGGCTTGGCTACACCTTC,CAWTIGPGLGYTF,TRBV30,.,.,TRBJ1-2
TGTGCCAGCAGCCAAGCTCATAGCAATCAGCCCCAGCATTTT,CASSQAHSNQPQHF,TRBV3-1/TRBV3-2,.,.,TRBJ1-5
TGTGCCAGCAGCTCGATGGGACAGGGGGCCTGGACTGAAGCTTTCTTT,CASSSMGQGAWTEAFF,TRBV7-2,.,TRBD1,TRBJ1-1
TGTGCCAGCAGCCAAGATTTAGGACTAGCGGGAGCGGGGACCTACAATGAGCAGTTCTTC,CASSQDLGLAGAGTYNEQFF,TRBV4-2,.,TRBD2,TRBJ2-1
TGTGCCAGCAGCCCCTGGACAGGACACTCTGGAAACACCATATATTTT,CASSPWTGHSGNTIYF,TRBV9,.,TRBD1,TRBJ1-3
TGCGCCAGCAGCTTGGGGACGGGGGACACTGAAGCTTTCTTT,CASSLGTGDTEAFF,TRBV5-1,.,.,TRBJ1-1
TGTGCCAGCAGTCCTTGGGTGGGCTACTCGGGGCCCCAGCATTTT,CASSPWVGYSGPQHF,TRBV27,.,.,TRBJ1-5
TGTGCCAGCAGCTCCCGGGACTGGGGGTCTGGGGCCAACGTCCTGACTTTC,CASSSRDWGSGANVLTF,TRBV7-8,.,.,TRBJ2-6
TGCGCCGTCAGCCCCCGAGGGCAGACGGGCGAAAAACTGTTTTTT,CAVSPRGQTGEKLFF,TRBV4-1,.,.,TRBJ1-4
TGTGCCAGCAGCTTAGGAGTTGGGGATGAGCAGTTCTTC,CASSLGVGDEQFF,TRBV7-9,.,.,TRBJ2-1